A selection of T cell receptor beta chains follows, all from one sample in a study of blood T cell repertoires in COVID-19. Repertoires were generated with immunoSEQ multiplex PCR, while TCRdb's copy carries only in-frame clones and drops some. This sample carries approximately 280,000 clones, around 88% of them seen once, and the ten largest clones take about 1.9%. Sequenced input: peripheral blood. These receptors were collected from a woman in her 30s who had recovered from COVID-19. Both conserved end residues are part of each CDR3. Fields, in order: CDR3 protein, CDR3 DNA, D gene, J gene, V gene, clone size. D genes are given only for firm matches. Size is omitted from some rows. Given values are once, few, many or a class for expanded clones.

CDR3aa: CASSLQGVNTEAFF
CDR3nt: TGTGCCAGCAGCTTACAGGGGGTCAACACTGAAGCTTTCTTT
d_gene: TRBD1
j_gene: TRBJ1-1
v_gene: TRBV5-6
abundance: NA

CDR3aa: CASSFRGGETEAFF
CDR3nt: TGTGCCAGCAGCTTCCGGGGCGGGGAGACTGAAGCTTTCTTT
d_gene: NA
j_gene: TRBJ1-1
v_gene: TRBV11-2
abundance: NA

CDR3aa: CASSQDRGGDQPQHF
CDR3nt: TGTGCCAGCAGCCAAGATCGGGGCGGGGATCAGCCCCAGCATTTT
d_gene: NA
j_gene: TRBJ1-5
v_gene: TRBV4-2
abundance: NA

CDR3aa: CSVELAPYEQYF
CDR3nt: TGCAGCGTTGAACTGGCCCCCTACGAGCAGTACTTC
d_gene: NA
j_gene: TRBJ2-7
v_gene: TRBV29-1
abundance: once

CDR3aa: CASSRPTGGTDTQYF
CDR3nt: TGTGCCAGCAGCCGACCGACAGGGGGCACAGATACGCAGTATTTT
d_gene: TRBD1
j_gene: TRBJ2-3
v_gene: TRBV2
abundance: NA

CDR3aa: CSAPTGGGRYGYTF
CDR3nt: TGCAGCGCCCCAACCGGCGGGGGAAGGTATGGCTACACCTTC
d_gene: NA
j_gene: TRBJ1-2
v_gene: TRBV29-1
abundance: NA

CDR3aa: CSVQSAGYEQYF
CDR3nt: TGCAGCGTTCAGTCGGCGGGCTACGAGCAGTACTTC
d_gene: NA
j_gene: TRBJ2-7
v_gene: TRBV29-1
abundance: NA

CDR3aa: CSVEHRANVLTF
CDR3nt: TGCAGCGTTGAACACAGGGCGAACGTCCTGACTTTC
d_gene: NA
j_gene: TRBJ2-6
v_gene: TRBV29-1
abundance: NA

CDR3aa: CASSHPRLGGGSGVTDTQYF
CDR3nt: TGTGCCAGCAGCCACCCGAGGCTAGGTGGCGGGAGTGGTGTCACAGATACGCAGTATTTT
d_gene: TRBD2
j_gene: TRBJ2-3
v_gene: TRBV7-4
abundance: once

CDR3aa: CAWMNTGDYGYTF
CDR3nt: TGTGCCTGGATGAACACAGGGGACTATGGCTACACCTTC
d_gene: TRBD1
j_gene: TRBJ1-2
v_gene: TRBV30
abundance: NA

CDR3aa: CASSRQGTEAFF
CDR3nt: TGTGCCAGCAGCCGTCAGGGAACTGAAGCTTTCTTT
d_gene: NA
j_gene: TRBJ1-1
v_gene: TRBV5-6
abundance: many

CDR3aa: CASRDHQGLNSPLHF
CDR3nt: TGTGCCAGCAGGGACCACCAGGGGCTGAATTCACCCCTCCACTTT
d_gene: NA
j_gene: TRBJ1-6
v_gene: TRBV5-6
abundance: NA

CDR3aa: CASSPGLAGGIEQFF
CDR3nt: TGTGCCAGTAGCCCGGGACTAGCGGGGGGTATAGAGCAGTTCTTC
d_gene: TRBD2
j_gene: TRBJ2-1
v_gene: TRBV19
abundance: NA

CDR3aa: CASSLIPGTGKTNYGYTF
CDR3nt: TGTGCCAGCAGCTTAATTCCCGGGACAGGAAAAACTAACTATGGCTACACCTTC
d_gene: TRBD1
j_gene: TRBJ1-2
v_gene: TRBV11-2
abundance: NA

CDR3aa: CASSLDGGFDNEQFF
CDR3nt: TGTGCCAGCAGCTTAGACGGGGGTTTTGACAATGAGCAGTTCTTC
d_gene: NA
j_gene: TRBJ2-1
v_gene: TRBV11-1
abundance: NA

CDR3aa: CASSPGTGGGSSPLHF
CDR3nt: TGTGCCAGCAGCCCCGGGACAGGGGGCGGTAGTTCACCCCTCCACTTT
d_gene: TRBD1
j_gene: TRBJ1-6
v_gene: TRBV11-2
abundance: NA

CDR3aa: CASSFSPSNTEAFF
CDR3nt: TGTGCCAGCAGCTTTAGTCCCTCAAACACTGAAGCTTTCTTT
d_gene: NA
j_gene: TRBJ1-1
v_gene: TRBV7-9
abundance: few

CDR3aa: CASSLGTSSGANVLTF
CDR3nt: TGTGCCAGCAGCTTGGGCACAAGCTCTGGGGCCAACGTCCTGACTTTC
d_gene: NA
j_gene: TRBJ2-6
v_gene: TRBV5-5
abundance: NA

CDR3aa: CASSPQPGLARDTQYF
CDR3nt: TGTGCCAGCAGCCCACAACCGGGACTAGCCAGAGATACGCAGTATTTT
d_gene: TRBD2
j_gene: TRBJ2-3
v_gene: TRBV9
abundance: NA

CDR3aa: CASSLGPSYEQYF
CDR3nt: TGTGCCAGCAGTTTAGGGCCCTCCTACGAGCAGTACTTC
d_gene: NA
j_gene: TRBJ2-7
v_gene: TRBV27
abundance: few

CDR3aa: CASRRELYEQYF
CDR3nt: TGTGCCAGCAGGCGGGAACTCTACGAGCAGTACTTC
d_gene: NA
j_gene: TRBJ2-7
v_gene: TRBV2
abundance: NA

CDR3aa: CASSTSRGSIYEQYF
CDR3nt: TGTGCCAGCAGTACCTCGCGGGGTTCGATCTACGAGCAGTACTTC
d_gene: NA
j_gene: TRBJ2-7
v_gene: TRBV6-5
abundance: NA

CDR3aa: CASSLWETGGVSDTEAFF
CDR3nt: TGTGCCAGCAGCTTATGGGAAACAGGGGGAGTCTCGGACACTGAAGCTTTCTTT
d_gene: TRBD1
j_gene: TRBJ1-1
v_gene: TRBV7-6
abundance: NA

CDR3aa: CASSSTGGAETQYF
CDR3nt: TGTGCCAGTAGTTCTACAGGGGGCGCAGAGACCCAGTACTTC
d_gene: TRBD1
j_gene: TRBJ2-5
v_gene: TRBV19
abundance: NA

CDR3aa: CASSFGTSIGGYTF
CDR3nt: TGTGCCAGCAGCTTCGGGACATCTATCGGTGGCTACACCTTC
d_gene: NA
j_gene: TRBJ1-2
v_gene: TRBV9
abundance: few

CDR3aa: CASSFKASTYEQYF
CDR3nt: TGTGCCAGCAGTTTTAAGGCTAGCACATACGAGCAGTACTTC
d_gene: NA
j_gene: TRBJ2-7
v_gene: TRBV27
abundance: NA

CDR3aa: CASSYSYRSNTEAFF
CDR3nt: TGTGCCAGCAGTTACTCATATCGGAGTAACACTGAAGCTTTCTTT
d_gene: NA
j_gene: TRBJ1-1
v_gene: TRBV6-5
abundance: NA

CDR3aa: CASSFITLSTDTQYF
CDR3nt: TGTGCCAGCAGTTTTATAACATTAAGCACAGATACGCAGTATTTT
d_gene: NA
j_gene: TRBJ2-3
v_gene: TRBV28
abundance: NA

CDR3aa: CASSQDWLGRGELFF
CDR3nt: TGTGCCAGCAGCCAAGATTGGCTGGGCAGAGGGGAGCTGTTTTTT
d_gene: NA
j_gene: TRBJ2-2
v_gene: TRBV14
abundance: NA

CDR3aa: CASSPSGPGELFF
CDR3nt: TGTGCCAGCAGCCCCAGCGGACCCGGGGAGCTGTTTTTT
d_gene: NA
j_gene: TRBJ2-2
v_gene: TRBV6-5
abundance: NA

CDR3aa: CASSEVRRSSYEQYF
CDR3nt: TGTGCCAGCAGTGAGGTCCGGCGGTCCTCCTACGAGCAGTACTTC
d_gene: NA
j_gene: TRBJ2-7
v_gene: TRBV6-1
abundance: NA

CDR3aa: CAISDKGPSATNEKLFF
CDR3nt: TGTGCCATCAGTGATAAGGGGCCCTCCGCAACTAATGAAAAACTGTTTTTT
d_gene: NA
j_gene: TRBJ1-4
v_gene: TRBV10-3
abundance: NA

CDR3aa: CASSLETPGTDTQYF
CDR3nt: TGCGCCAGCAGCTTGGAGACTCCCGGCACAGATACGCAGTATTTT
d_gene: NA
j_gene: TRBJ2-3
v_gene: TRBV5-1
abundance: NA

CDR3aa: CASSARLGGNTEAFF
CDR3nt: TGTGCCAGCAGCGCTCGGCTAGGGGGAAACACTGAAGCTTTCTTT
d_gene: NA
j_gene: TRBJ1-1
v_gene: TRBV9
abundance: NA

CDR3aa: CASSLRESRDRAEKLFF
CDR3nt: TGCGCCAGCAGCTTGCGTGAAAGCCGGGACAGGGCTGAAAAACTGTTTTTT
d_gene: TRBD1
j_gene: TRBJ1-4
v_gene: TRBV5-1
abundance: NA

CDR3aa: CASSSGTSGNQETQYF
CDR3nt: TGCGCCAGCAGCTCAGGGACTAGCGGGAACCAAGAGACCCAGTACTTC
d_gene: TRBD2
j_gene: TRBJ2-5
v_gene: TRBV5-1
abundance: NA

CDR3aa: CASSLTRDRGNTEAFF
CDR3nt: TGTGCCAGCAGCTTAACCCGAGACAGGGGCAACACTGAAGCTTTCTTT
d_gene: TRBD1
j_gene: TRBJ1-1
v_gene: TRBV7-9
abundance: NA

CDR3aa: CASSQGHGSSYEQYF
CDR3nt: TGCGCCAGCAGCCAAGGACACGGGAGCTCCTACGAGCAGTACTTC
d_gene: NA
j_gene: TRBJ2-7
v_gene: TRBV4-1
abundance: NA

CDR3aa: CASKGGQGHQPQHF
CDR3nt: TGTGCCAGCAAGGGGGGACAGGGACATCAGCCCCAGCATTTT
d_gene: TRBD1
j_gene: TRBJ1-5
v_gene: TRBV2
abundance: NA

CDR3aa: CALGPHSGANVLTF
CDR3nt: TGTGCCCTTGGGCCTCACTCTGGGGCCAACGTCCTGACTTTC
d_gene: NA
j_gene: TRBJ2-6
v_gene: TRBV30
abundance: NA

CDR3aa: CASSLRQGVYTEAFF
CDR3nt: TGTGCCAGCAGCTTAAGACAGGGGGTCTACACTGAAGCTTTCTTT
d_gene: TRBD1
j_gene: TRBJ1-1
v_gene: TRBV5-4
abundance: NA

CDR3aa: CSVRRGDSNQPQHF
CDR3nt: TGCAGCGTTCGACGAGGAGATAGCAATCAGCCCCAGCATTTT
d_gene: NA
j_gene: TRBJ1-5
v_gene: TRBV29-1
abundance: NA

CDR3aa: CASGLEGWYGNTIYF
CDR3nt: TGTGCTAGTGGTTTAGAGGGTTGGTATGGAAACACCATATATTTT
d_gene: NA
j_gene: TRBJ1-3
v_gene: TRBV12-5
abundance: once

CDR3aa: CATSRGDRDTGELFF
CDR3nt: TGTGCCACCAGCAGAGGGGACAGAGACACCGGGGAGCTGTTTTTT
d_gene: TRBD1
j_gene: TRBJ2-2
v_gene: TRBV15
abundance: NA

CDR3aa: CASSLEGTGASPLHF
CDR3nt: TGCGCCAGCAGCTTGGAGGGGACAGGGGCTAGTCCCCTCCACTTT
d_gene: TRBD1
j_gene: TRBJ1-6
v_gene: TRBV5-1
abundance: NA

CDR3aa: CASSYSSSDSYEQYF
CDR3nt: TGTGCCAGCAGTTATTCGTCCAGCGACTCCTACGAGCAGTACTTC
d_gene: NA
j_gene: TRBJ2-7
v_gene: TRBV6-5
abundance: NA

CDR3aa: CASGARGYTIYF
CDR3nt: TGTGCCAGCGGGGCCAGGGGGTACACCATATATTTT
d_gene: TRBD1
j_gene: TRBJ1-3
v_gene: TRBV6-5
abundance: NA

CDR3aa: CASSISSNQPQHF
CDR3nt: TGTGCCAGCAGTATCAGTAGCAATCAGCCCCAGCATTTT
d_gene: NA
j_gene: TRBJ1-5
v_gene: TRBV27
abundance: NA

CDR3aa: CSAYTGTGNTEAFF
CDR3nt: TGCAGCGCGTACACCGGGACAGGGAACACTGAAGCTTTCTTT
d_gene: TRBD1
j_gene: TRBJ1-1
v_gene: TRBV29-1
abundance: NA

CDR3aa: CASKRQPGQSSYEQYF
CDR3nt: TGTGCCAGCAAGCGTCAACCGGGACAGAGCTCCTACGAGCAGTACTTC
d_gene: TRBD1
j_gene: TRBJ2-7
v_gene: TRBV28
abundance: NA

CDR3aa: CASSYPPDEQFF
CDR3nt: TGTGCCAGCAGTTACCCTCCAGATGAGCAGTTCTTC
d_gene: NA
j_gene: TRBJ2-1
v_gene: TRBV6-5
abundance: NA

CDR3aa: CASSHRGGPRPQETQYF
CDR3nt: TGTGCCAGCAGTCACCGGGGGGGACCCCGACCTCAAGAGACCCAGTACTTC
d_gene: TRBD2
j_gene: TRBJ2-5
v_gene: TRBV6-6
abundance: few

CDR3aa: CASSRGGVLKSGNYNEQFF
CDR3nt: TGCGCCAGCAGCCGGGGGGGAGTCTTGAAATCTGGGAACTACAATGAGCAGTTCTTC
d_gene: TRBD2
j_gene: TRBJ2-1
v_gene: TRBV5-1
abundance: once

CDR3aa: CASRLTSGRKETQYF
CDR3nt: TGTGCCAGCAGACTAACCTCCGGGAGAAAGGAGACCCAGTACTTC
d_gene: NA
j_gene: TRBJ2-5
v_gene: TRBV7-2
abundance: NA

CDR3aa: CASSFWESGANVLTF
CDR3nt: TGTGCCAGCAGTTTTTGGGAGTCTGGGGCCAACGTCCTGACTTTC
d_gene: NA
j_gene: TRBJ2-6
v_gene: TRBV27
abundance: NA

CDR3aa: CASSPRVPFNYGYTF
CDR3nt: TGTGCCAGCAGCCCCCGTGTCCCGTTTAACTATGGCTACACCTTC
d_gene: NA
j_gene: TRBJ1-2
v_gene: TRBV5-6
abundance: NA

CDR3aa: CASSQEGRGPEAFF
CDR3nt: TGTGCCAGCAGCCAAGAGGGCAGGGGGCCTGAAGCTTTCTTT
d_gene: TRBD1
j_gene: TRBJ1-1
v_gene: TRBV4-2
abundance: NA

CDR3aa: CASIGQGSNYGYTF
CDR3nt: TGTGCCAGCATCGGACAGGGGTCTAACTATGGCTACACCTTC
d_gene: TRBD1
j_gene: TRBJ1-2
v_gene: TRBV3-1/TRBV3-2
abundance: once